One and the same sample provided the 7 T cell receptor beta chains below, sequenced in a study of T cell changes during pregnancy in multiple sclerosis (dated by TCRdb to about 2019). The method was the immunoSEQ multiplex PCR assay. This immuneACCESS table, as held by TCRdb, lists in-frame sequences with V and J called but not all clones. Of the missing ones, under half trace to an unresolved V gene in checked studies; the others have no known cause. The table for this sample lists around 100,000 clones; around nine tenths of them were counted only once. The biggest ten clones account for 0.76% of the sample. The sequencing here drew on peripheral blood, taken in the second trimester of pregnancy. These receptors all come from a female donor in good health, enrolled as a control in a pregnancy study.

The CDR3, as DNA: TGTGCCAGCAGCTTAGTTCATACTGAAGCTTTCTTT. Translated, it gives CASSLVHTEAFF. V and J are TRBV11-2 and TRBJ1-1; D is unclear. Germline V lookup: CDR1 SGHAT, CDR2 FQNNGV. Trimming removed 1 base from V and 5 bases from J, with 5 bases in between. The CDR3 consists of 12 residues.

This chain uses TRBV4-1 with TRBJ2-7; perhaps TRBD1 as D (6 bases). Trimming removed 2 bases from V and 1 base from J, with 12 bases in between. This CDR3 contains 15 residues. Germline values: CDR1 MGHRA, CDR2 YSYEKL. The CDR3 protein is CASSQRDTYSYEQYF. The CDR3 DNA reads TGCGCCAGCAGCCAAAGGGACACCTATTCCTACGAGCAGTACTTC.

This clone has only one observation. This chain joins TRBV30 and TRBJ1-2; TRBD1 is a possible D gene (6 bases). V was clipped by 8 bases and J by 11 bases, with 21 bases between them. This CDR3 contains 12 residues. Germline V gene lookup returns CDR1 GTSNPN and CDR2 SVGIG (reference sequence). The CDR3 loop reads CAPPPRTDRYTF. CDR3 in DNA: TGTGCCCCACCCCCCCGGACAGATAGGTACACCTTC.

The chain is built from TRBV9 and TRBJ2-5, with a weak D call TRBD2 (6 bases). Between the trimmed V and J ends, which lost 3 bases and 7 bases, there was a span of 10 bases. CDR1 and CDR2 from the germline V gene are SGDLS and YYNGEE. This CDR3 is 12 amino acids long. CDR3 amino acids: CASSAGAGTQYF. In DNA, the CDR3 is TGTGCCAGCAGCGCGGGAGCGGGGACCCAGTACTTC.

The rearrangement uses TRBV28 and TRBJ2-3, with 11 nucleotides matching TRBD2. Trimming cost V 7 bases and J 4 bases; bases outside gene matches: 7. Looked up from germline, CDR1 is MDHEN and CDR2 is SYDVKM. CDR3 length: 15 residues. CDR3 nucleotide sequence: TGTGCCAGCATTGTTAGCGGGAGGGCCCCAGATACGCAGTATTTT. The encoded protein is CASIVSGRAPDTQYF.

In DNA form, the CDR3 reads TGTGCCAGTAGCCGCAGGGGACCCAACACCGGGGAGCTGTTTTTT. Amino acid sequence: CASSRRGPNTGELFF. J is TRBJ2-2 and V is TRBV19; perhaps TRBD1 as D (6 bases). Trimming removed 6 bases at V and 2 bases at J, with 13 bases between. The germline CDR1 and CDR2 sequences are LNHDA and SQIVND (reference sequence). The CDR3 consists of 15 residues.

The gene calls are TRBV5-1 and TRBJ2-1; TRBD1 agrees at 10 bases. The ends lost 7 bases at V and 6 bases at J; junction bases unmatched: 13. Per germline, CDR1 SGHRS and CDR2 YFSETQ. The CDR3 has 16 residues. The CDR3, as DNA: TGCGCCAGCTCCGGGACAGGGGCATCCTCGGGCAATGAGCAGTTCTTC. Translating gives CASSGTGASSGNEQFF.